A selection of T cell receptor beta chains follows, all from one sample in a study of T cell responses to AZD1222 COVID-19 vaccine. Using immunoSEQ multiplex PCR, the repertoire was profiled, and TCRdb retains in-frame clones only, with some absent. The data show around 61,000 clones, with 75% to 90% seen just once and roughly 16% held by the top ten. Sequencing used peripheral blood, obtained on day 0 of AZD1222 vaccination. Receptors originate from an adult in good health. Both conserved end residues are part of each CDR3. A D gene is named only where the DNA matches it firmly. Not every row has a clone size; where given, it reads once, few, many or a size class.

size: -
D: -
J: TRBJ2-6
V: TRBV6-4
DNA: TGTGCCAGCAGTGACTCGTTCGGGGCCAACGTCCTGACTTTC
CDR3: CASSDSFGANVLTF

size: -
D: -
J: TRBJ2-7
V: TRBV7-2
DNA: TGTGCCAGCAGCTTAGGTGCCGGGGTTAACTACGAGCAGTACTTC
CDR3: CASSLGAGVNYEQYF

size: -
D: -
J: TRBJ2-3
V: TRBV21-1
DNA: TGTGCCAGCAGCGTCCTCCTAGCGGGGGTTAAGGATACGCAGTATTTT
CDR3: CASSVLLAGVKDTQYF

size: -
D: -
J: TRBJ2-2
V: TRBV11-2
DNA: TGTGCCAGCAGCTTAGATTCGGGTTTCGGGGAGCTGTTTTTT
CDR3: CASSLDSGFGELFF

size: once
D: -
J: TRBJ1-3
V: TRBV3-1/TRBV3-2
DNA: TGTGCCAGCAGCCAAGAGTGGGGATCTGGAAACACCATATATTTT
CDR3: CASSQEWGSGNTIYF

size: -
D: -
J: TRBJ2-1
V: TRBV27
DNA: TGTGCCAGCAGACTGATGAGCGGGACAGCTTACAATGAGCAGTTCTTC
CDR3: CASRLMSGTAYNEQFF

size: -
D: -
J: TRBJ1-2
V: TRBV5-1
DNA: TGCGCCAGCAGCTTTCGGGACACCTTTCAATATGGCTACACCTTC
CDR3: CASSFRDTFQYGYTF

size: once
D: -
J: TRBJ2-5
V: TRBV6-1
DNA: TGTGCCAGCAGTGAATCTTGGGCAGGCCAAGAGACCCAGTACTTC
CDR3: CASSESWAGQETQYF

size: once
D: -
J: TRBJ1-4
V: TRBV2
DNA: TGTGCCAGCAGGAGAACCGGTGGGACAACTAATGAAAAACTGTTTTTT
CDR3: CASRRTGGTTNEKLFF

size: -
D: TRBD1
J: TRBJ2-5
V: TRBV5-1
DNA: TGCGCCAGCAGCTTACCGACAGGGGGCGAGACCCAGTACTTC
CDR3: CASSLPTGGETQYF

size: -
D: -
J: TRBJ1-1
V: TRBV5-1
DNA: TGCGCCAGCAGCCCCGTCTTGTCGGGGGCGGCTGAAGCTTTCTTT
CDR3: CASSPVLSGAAEAFF

size: -
D: -
J: TRBJ2-7
V: TRBV20-1
DNA: TGCAGTGCTTCAGGTGTCAACGAGCAGTACTTC
CDR3: CSASGVNEQYF

size: -
D: TRBD2
J: TRBJ2-3
V: TRBV5-1
DNA: TGCGCCAGCAGCTTGTTGTCTAGCGGGGGGTCAGATACGCAGTATTTT
CDR3: CASSLLSSGGSDTQYF

size: -
D: -
J: TRBJ1-1
V: TRBV10-3
DNA: TGTGCCATCAGTGACTTGAGGAACACTGAAGCTTTCTTT
CDR3: CAISDLRNTEAFF

size: -
D: TRBD1
J: TRBJ2-7
V: TRBV7-9
DNA: TGTGCCAGCAGCATATCCAGACAGGGACCCTACGAGCAGTACTTC
CDR3: CASSISRQGPYEQYF

size: -
D: -
J: TRBJ2-5
V: TRBV5-4
DNA: TGTGCCAGCAGCTTGCGGGGGCTTGGGGAGACCCAGTACTTC
CDR3: CASSLRGLGETQYF

size: few
D: TRBD1
J: TRBJ2-1
V: TRBV5-4
DNA: TGTGCCAGCAGCAACGACAGGGTCCATGAGCAGTTCTTC
CDR3: CASSNDRVHEQFF

size: -
D: TRBD1
J: TRBJ1-1
V: TRBV6-5
DNA: TGTGCCAGCAGGAAGACAGGGGGCACTGAAGCTTTCTTT
CDR3: CASRKTGGTEAFF

size: few
D: -
J: TRBJ1-3
V: TRBV7-9
DNA: TGTGCCAGCAGCTTAGTACAGGCGGCCCGAAACACCATATATTTT
CDR3: CASSLVQAARNTIYF

size: -
D: -
J: TRBJ2-2
V: TRBV6-5
DNA: TGTGCCAGCTGTTACTACACCGGGGAGCTGTTTTTT
CDR3: CASCYYTGELFF

size: -
D: TRBD2
J: TRBJ2-3
V: TRBV3-1/TRBV3-2
DNA: TGTGCCAGCAGCCAAGATAGGCCGGGACTAGCGGGGGGAAGCACAGATACGCAGTATTTT
CDR3: CASSQDRPGLAGGSTDTQYF

size: -
D: TRBD1
J: TRBJ2-7
V: TRBV29-1
DNA: TGCAGCGTTGTTAACACAGGGGGCTCCTACGAGCAGTACTTC
CDR3: CSVVNTGGSYEQYF

size: -
D: -
J: TRBJ2-5
V: TRBV7-2
DNA: TGTGCCAGCAGCTTCGGTCAACCGGGGTTCCAAGAGACCCAGTACTTC
CDR3: CASSFGQPGFQETQYF

size: few
D: TRBD1
J: TRBJ2-1
V: TRBV15
DNA: TGTGCCACCAGCAGCGGACAGGGTGGAGGCGATGAGCAGTTCTTC
CDR3: CATSSGQGGGDEQFF

size: -
D: TRBD1
J: TRBJ2-2
V: TRBV29-1
DNA: TGCAGCGTTGGGGACAGATGGCCAAACACCGGGGAGCTGTTTTTT
CDR3: CSVGDRWPNTGELFF

size: -
D: -
J: TRBJ1-1
V: TRBV19
DNA: TGTGCCAGTAGTATCGGCCGAGGGCTCGGGACTGAAGCTTTCTTT
CDR3: CASSIGRGLGTEAFF

size: -
D: TRBD1
J: TRBJ1-1
V: TRBV11-2
DNA: TGTGCCAGCAGCCTACAGGGGGCAGGGACTGAAGCTTTCTTT
CDR3: CASSLQGAGTEAFF

size: -
D: -
J: TRBJ2-2
V: TRBV28
DNA: TGTGCCAGTGGGGGGCTTAACACCGGGGAGCTGTTTTTT
CDR3: CASGGLNTGELFF

size: -
D: -
J: TRBJ2-2
V: TRBV5-1
DNA: TGCGCCAGCAGCTTGTCGGCAGGGTTATCCGGGGAGCTGTTTTTT
CDR3: CASSLSAGLSGELFF

size: -
D: TRBD1
J: TRBJ1-2
V: TRBV18
DNA: TGTGCCAGCTCTTGGACAGGGGGCTACACCTTC
CDR3: CASSWTGGYTF

size: -
D: -
J: TRBJ2-7
V: TRBV27
DNA: TGTGCCAGCAGCCGCAGGGGAATTTCCTCCTACGAGCAGTACTTC
CDR3: CASSRRGISSYEQYF

size: -
D: TRBD1
J: TRBJ2-7
V: TRBV3-1/TRBV3-2
DNA: TGTGCCAGCAGCCGAAACGACAGGGCCGCCCAGTACTTC
CDR3: CASSRNDRAAQYF

size: -
D: TRBD1
J: TRBJ1-1
V: TRBV10-3
DNA: TGTGCCATCAGCACAGGGGTTTTCGCTGAAGCTTTCTTT
CDR3: CAISTGVFAEAFF

size: -
D: -
J: TRBJ1-5
V: TRBV27
DNA: TGTGCCAGCAGTTTATGGGGAGACATTAATCAGCCCCAGCATTTT
CDR3: CASSLWGDINQPQHF

size: -
D: -
J: TRBJ2-3
V: TRBV5-8
DNA: TGTGCCAGCAGCTTGCGGACAGATACGCAGTATTTT
CDR3: CASSLRTDTQYF

size: -
D: -
J: TRBJ1-5
V: TRBV20-1
DNA: TGCAGTGCGGGCGGCCCGCAGCCCCAGCATTTT
CDR3: CSAGGPQPQHF

size: -
D: -
J: TRBJ2-1
V: TRBV19
DNA: TGTGCCAGTAGTATCTTAGGGGCGCGGGCGGGCAATGAGCAGTTCTTC
CDR3: CASSILGARAGNEQFF

size: once
D: -
J: TRBJ1-5
V: TRBV7-6
DNA: TGTGCCAGCAGCGTGGGGTCCCAGGGAGGCAATCAGCCCCAGCATTTT
CDR3: CASSVGSQGGNQPQHF

size: -
D: -
J: TRBJ1-1
V: TRBV29-1
DNA: TGCAGCGTTGAAGATGTGCCCTACACTGAAGCTTTCTTT
CDR3: CSVEDVPYTEAFF

size: -
D: -
J: TRBJ1-5
V: TRBV18
DNA: TGTGCCAGCTCATCCCACGACAGGTGGGGAGATCAGCCCCAGCATTTT
CDR3: CASSSHDRWGDQPQHF